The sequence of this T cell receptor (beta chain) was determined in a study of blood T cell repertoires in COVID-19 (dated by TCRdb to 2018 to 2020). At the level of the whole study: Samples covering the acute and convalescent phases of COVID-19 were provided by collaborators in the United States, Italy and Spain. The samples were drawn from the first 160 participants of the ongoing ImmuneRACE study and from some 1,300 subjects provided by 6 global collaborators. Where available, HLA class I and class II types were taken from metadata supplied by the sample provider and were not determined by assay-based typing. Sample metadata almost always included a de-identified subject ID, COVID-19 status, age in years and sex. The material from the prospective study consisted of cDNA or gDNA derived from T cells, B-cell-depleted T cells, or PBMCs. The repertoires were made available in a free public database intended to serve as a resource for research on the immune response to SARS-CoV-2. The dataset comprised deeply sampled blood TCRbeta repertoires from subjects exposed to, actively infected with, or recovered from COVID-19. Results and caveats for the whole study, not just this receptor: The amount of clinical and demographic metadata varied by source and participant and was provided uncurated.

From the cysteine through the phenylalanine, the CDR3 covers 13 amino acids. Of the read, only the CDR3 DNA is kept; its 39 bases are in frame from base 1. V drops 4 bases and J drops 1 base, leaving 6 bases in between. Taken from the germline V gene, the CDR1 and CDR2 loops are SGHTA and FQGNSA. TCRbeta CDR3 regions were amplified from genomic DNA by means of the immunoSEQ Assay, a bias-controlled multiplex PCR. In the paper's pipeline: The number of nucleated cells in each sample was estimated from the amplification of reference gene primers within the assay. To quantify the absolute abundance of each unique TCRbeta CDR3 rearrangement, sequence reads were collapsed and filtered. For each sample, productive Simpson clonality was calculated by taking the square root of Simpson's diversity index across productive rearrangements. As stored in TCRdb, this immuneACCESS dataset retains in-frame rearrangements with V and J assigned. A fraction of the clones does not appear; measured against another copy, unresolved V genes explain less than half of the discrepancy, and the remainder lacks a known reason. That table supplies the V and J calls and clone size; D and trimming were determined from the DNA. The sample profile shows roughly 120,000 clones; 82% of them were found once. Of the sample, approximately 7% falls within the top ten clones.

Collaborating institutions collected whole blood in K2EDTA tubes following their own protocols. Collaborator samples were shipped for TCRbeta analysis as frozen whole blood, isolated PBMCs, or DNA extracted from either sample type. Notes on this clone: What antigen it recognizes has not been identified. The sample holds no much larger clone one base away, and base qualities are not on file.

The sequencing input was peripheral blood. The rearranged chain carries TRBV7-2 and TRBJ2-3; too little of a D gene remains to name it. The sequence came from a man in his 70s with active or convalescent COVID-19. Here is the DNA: TGTGCCAGCAGCTCTAGACGCACAGATACGCAGTATTTT. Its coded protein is CASSSRRTDTQYF.